This T cell receptor (beta chain) stems from a study of prognosis after radiotherapy for stage I lung cancer. The CDR3 is 13 residues long. Germline CDR1 MNHNS, CDR2 SASEGT. V lost 6 bases and J lost 3; bases outside the gene matches: 5. Two rounds of multiplex PCR amplified TCR beta CDR3 from genomic DNA. With primers specific to each TRBV and TRBJ gene, the first-round PCR was performed. In TCRdb, the multiplex PCR reads were re-called with MiXCR into one record per CDR3 protein. The sample has about 35,000 distinct CDR3 sequences, nearly 35% seen once; the top ten hold approximately 15%. The source of this sequence is a donor of 50 years or more with non-small cell lung cancer. The chain joins TRBV6-1 to TRBJ2-7; TRBD1 matches at 7 bases. Sequencing used PBMCs, obtained before or after stereotactic body radiation therapy (not recorded which). DNA of the CDR3: TGTGCCAGCAGAAAGACAGGGAACTACGAGCAGTACTTC. Translating gives CASRKTGNYEQYF.